This is a list of T cell receptor beta chains from one sample in a study of T cell responses to AZD1222 COVID-19 vaccine. Sequencing was performed with immunoSEQ multiplex PCR; in TCRdb, only in-frame clones are kept and a portion is missing. The data contain tens of thousands of clones, less than 95% of them singletons. This specimen consisted of peripheral blood, obtained 28 days after the second AZD1222 dose. These receptors were collected from an adult who received the AZD1222 COVID-19 vaccine. Each CDR3 is given with its conserved first and last residue. The D gene is left open where the match is weak. Clone size is shown for a subset of rows, as once, few, many or a class of expanded clone.

TRBD2,TRBJ2-5,few,TRBV5-5,CASSPTGLKETQYF,TGTGCCAGCAGCCCCACGGGACTAAAAGAGACCCAGTACTTC
NA,TRBJ1-4,NA,TRBV7-9,CASSSINPRREKLFF,TGTGCCAGCAGCTCTATAAATCCTCGGCGTGAAAAACTGTTTTTT
NA,TRBJ1-3,NA,TRBV5-5,CASRGTAGNTIYF,TGTGCCAGCAGAGGGACGGCTGGAAACACCATATATTTT
NA,TRBJ2-1,NA,TRBV5-1,CASSLEVVRGSYNEQFF,TGCGCCAGCAGCTTGGAAGTAGTTCGGGGCTCCTACAATGAGCAGTTCTTC
NA,TRBJ1-6,NA,TRBV6-5,CASRPLFPHNSPLHF,TGTGCCAGCAGACCCTTGTTCCCGCATAATTCACCCCTCCACTTT
NA,TRBJ1-2,NA,TRBV7-2,CASSLVTSANYGYTF,TGTGCCAGCAGCTTAGTGACATCAGCTAACTATGGCTACACCTTC
NA,TRBJ2-2,once,TRBV11-2,CANNRGPSSYTGELFF,TGTGCCAACAACCGGGGGCCTAGTAGCTACACCGGGGAGCTGTTTTTT
NA,TRBJ1-4,once,TRBV30,CAWSVSDMPREKLFF,TGTGCCTGGAGTGTATCGGACATGCCCCGGGAAAAACTGTTTTTT
NA,TRBJ1-2,NA,TRBV4-3,CASSQDDYGYTF,TGCGCCAGCAGCCAAGACGACTATGGCTACACCTTC
TRBD1,TRBJ1-2,NA,TRBV19,CASSTTRQGAYGYTF,TGTGCCAGTAGTACCACCCGACAGGGGGCCTATGGCTACACCTTC
NA,TRBJ1-1,NA,TRBV30,CAWSVGAGTEAFF,TGTGCCTGGAGTGTAGGGGCGGGAACTGAAGCTTTCTTT
NA,TRBJ2-7,NA,TRBV7-9,CASSFIGQFSYEQYF,TGTGCCAGCAGCTTTATAGGACAGTTCTCCTACGAGCAGTACTTC
NA,TRBJ1-6,NA,TRBV6-5,CASSYSGTVKGPLHF,TGTGCCAGCAGTTATTCTGGGACGGTGAAAGGGCCCCTCCACTTT
NA,TRBJ2-7,NA,TRBV7-2,CASSLAGSSYEQYF,TGTGCCAGCAGCTTAGCGGGCAGTAGCTACGAGCAGTACTTC
TRBD1,TRBJ2-5,once,TRBV15,CATNGEQGSRGTQETQYF,TGTGCCACCAACGGGGAACAGGGGAGCAGGGGGACACAAGAGACCCAGTACTTC
NA,TRBJ1-1,NA,TRBV7-6,CASSLGGPNAEAFF,TGTGCCAGCAGCTTAGGGGGCCCTAACGCTGAAGCTTTCTTT
NA,TRBJ1-2,NA,TRBV6-5,CASSPGAGYGYTF,TGTGCCAGCAGTCCGGGGGCCGGATATGGCTACACCTTC
TRBD2,TRBJ2-5,NA,TRBV3-1/TRBV3-2,CASSQEAGGPRETQYF,TGTGCCAGCAGCCAGGAAGCGGGGGGCCCGAGGGAGACCCAGTACTTC
TRBD1,TRBJ1-1,few,TRBV5-4,CASSLIGQVNTEAFF,TGTGCCAGCAGCTTGATCGGACAGGTGAACACTGAAGCTTTCTTT
NA,TRBJ1-3,once,TRBV11-2,CASSLTGASGNTIYF,TGTGCCAGCAGTTTGACAGGAGCCTCTGGAAACACCATATATTTT
NA,TRBJ1-5,NA,TRBV6-2/TRBV6-3,CASSMPGAGQPQHF,TGTGCCAGCAGCATGCCGGGGGCTGGGCAGCCCCAGCATTTT
NA,TRBJ2-1,NA,TRBV7-8,CASSLTRQTNEQFF,TGTGCCAGCAGCTTGACGAGACAAACAAATGAGCAGTTCTTC
NA,TRBJ2-7,few,TRBV7-2,CASSLDVGRGPYF,TGTGCCAGCAGCTTGGACGTCGGGAGAGGGCCGTACTTC
NA,TRBJ2-7,NA,TRBV11-2,CASSLGSYEQYF,TGTGCCAGCAGCTTAGGTAGCTACGAGCAGTACTTC
NA,TRBJ1-1,NA,TRBV6-2/TRBV6-3,CASTPYGVSNTEAFF,TGTGCCAGCACCCCCTACGGAGTTTCTAACACTGAAGCTTTCTTT
NA,TRBJ2-7,NA,TRBV11-2,CASSLVTGPQTEQYF,TGTGCCAGCAGCTTAGTTACCGGGCCCCAGACCGAGCAGTACTTC
TRBD1,TRBJ1-2,NA,TRBV30,CAWSRGQGAYGYTF,TGTGCCTGGAGCCGGGGTCAGGGGGCCTATGGCTACACCTTC
NA,TRBJ2-7,once,TRBV18,CASSPRANTYEQYF,TGTGCCAGCTCACCGAGAGCGAACACCTACGAGCAGTACTTC
NA,TRBJ1-3,NA,TRBV9,CASSVGTFDTIYF,TGTGCCAGCAGCGTAGGGACTTTTGACACCATATATTTT
TRBD1,TRBJ1-5,NA,TRBV7-2,CASSLLGQGDQPQHF,TGTGCCAGCAGCTTACTCGGACAGGGGGATCAGCCCCAGCATTTT
NA,TRBJ1-2,NA,TRBV12-5,CASGLGVRNYGYTF,TGTGCTAGTGGTTTGGGGGTCAGAAACTATGGCTACACCTTC
NA,TRBJ2-3,NA,TRBV7-6,CASSRLRGGLVSTSTDTQYF,TGTGCCAGCAGCCGCCTGAGGGGGGGACTTGTCTCAACTAGCACAGATACGCAGTATTTT
NA,TRBJ1-2,NA,TRBV21-1,CASSSARQGGGYTF,TGTGCCAGCAGCAGCGCCCGCCAGGGCGGTGGCTACACCTTC
NA,TRBJ2-7,NA,TRBV6-2/TRBV6-3,CASSYAGPPGEQYF,TGTGCCAGCAGTTACGCCGGACCGCCCGGCGAGCAGTACTTC
NA,TRBJ1-3,NA,TRBV1,CTSSQEPRVSGNTIYF,TGCACCAGCAGCCAAGAACCTAGGGTGTCTGGAAACACCATATATTTT
NA,TRBJ1-3,NA,TRBV12-5,CASAPDGSLSGNTIYF,TGTGCTAGTGCCCCTGACGGCAGCCTTTCTGGAAACACCATATATTTT
NA,TRBJ1-6,NA,TRBV7-9,CASSFPTTTGISPLHF,TGTGCCAGCAGCTTTCCCACGACAACAGGGATTTCACCCCTCCACTTT
NA,TRBJ1-2,NA,TRBV3-1/TRBV3-2,CASTAGTDKYGYTF,TGTGCCAGCACCGCCGGGACCGATAAGTATGGCTACACCTTC
NA,TRBJ1-2,NA,TRBV4-1,CASRGVGDNYGYTF,TGCGCCAGCAGAGGGGTAGGGGATAACTATGGCTACACCTTC
TRBD1,TRBJ1-6,NA,TRBV9,CASSPGTGVYNSPLHF,TGTGCCAGCAGCCCCGGGACAGGGGTATATAATTCACCCCTCCACTTT
NA,TRBJ1-5,once,TRBV4-3,CASSREGGEQPQHF,TGCGCCAGCAGCCGAGAAGGGGGGGAACAGCCCCAGCATTTT
TRBD1,TRBJ1-1,NA,TRBV5-4,CASSPQGARGEAFF,TGTGCCAGCAGCCCACAGGGGGCGCGGGGTGAAGCTTTCTTT
TRBD1,TRBJ2-3,NA,TRBV3-1/TRBV3-2,CASSLGQGLSDTQYF,TGTGCCAGCAGCCTCGGACAGGGGTTGTCAGATACGCAGTATTTT
NA,TRBJ1-2,NA,TRBV6-5,CASTPDPGSNYGYTF,TGTGCCAGCACCCCCGACCCCGGGAGTAACTATGGCTACACCTTC
NA,TRBJ1-4,NA,TRBV4-1,CASSQDAGVGNEKLFF,TGCGCCAGCAGCCAAGATGCGGGGGTGGGAAATGAAAAACTGTTTTTT
NA,TRBJ1-1,NA,TRBV19,CASIPFGGGGNTEAFF,TGTGCCAGTATCCCCTTTGGGGGAGGCGGGAACACTGAAGCTTTCTTT
TRBD1,TRBJ1-1,NA,TRBV11-2,CASSSYRGIRTEAFF,TGTGCCAGCAGCTCTTACAGGGGGATTCGGACTGAAGCTTTCTTT